This T cell receptor beta chain was observed in a study of blood T cell repertoires in COVID-19. The wider study: The United States, Italy and Spain were the sources of the acute and convalescent COVID-19 samples.

In the study's own analysis: Amplification of reference gene primers provided the estimated nucleated cell counts. TCRdb keeps only in-frame clones here, not all; method: immunoSEQ multiplex PCR. V, J and clone size are taken as reported in that table, and D and trimming were inferred from the DNA itself. The table includes around 170,000 clones, roughly 80% detected once. V was shortened by 6 bases and J by 0 bases, with 5 bases between the two germline ends. The CDR3 runs 11 residues. CDR1 is DFQATT, CDR2 SNEGSKA, per germline (reference sequence). Source material: PBMCs or T cells enriched from blood (not recorded which). The origin of this receptor is a middle-aged man who had recovered from COVID-19. The chain employs TRBV20-1 and TRBJ1-2; no definite D call. The chain's CDR3 is CSATPNYGYTF. CDR3 in DNA: TGCAGTGCGACACCTAACTATGGCTACACCTTC.